This T cell receptor (beta chain) derives from a study of CD8+ T cells in alopecia areata. Sequencing used cDNA as its template, made by extracting RNA and reverse transcribing it. Generated by immunoSEQ multiplex PCR, the TCRdb table keeps only in-frame clones and is missing some. The sample includes approximately 210,000 clones, less than 50% of them seen just once. The CDR3 is 15 residues long. Germline V gives CDR1 MNHEY, CDR2 SMNVEV (reference sequence). J was trimmed by 1 base and V by 5 bases; bases with no gene match: 5. Treatment noted: oral pan-JAK inhibitor, 5-10 mg twice daily. The source was CD4+ T cells sorted from blood, collected around week 37, from a patient treated with tofacitinib. The V gene is TRBV27, the J gene TRBJ1-1; 9 nucleotides match TRBD1. This clonotype was obtained from a human donor with alopecia areata. CDR3 DNA sequence: TGTGCCAGCAGTCCCCTGGGACAGGGGAACACTGAAGCTTTCTTT. Protein product: CASSPLGQGNTEAFF.